This is a list of T cell receptor beta chains from one sample in a study of T-cell reconstitution after alpha-beta-depleted transplantation in children. Each CDR3 protein gets one entry after TCRdb re-called the PCR reads with MiXCR. The data contain fewer than 550,000 distinct CDR3 sequences, over 9.5% of them singletons. The sample was PBMCs, mostly from graft donor cells, taken 180 days after TCRalphabeta/CD19-depleted stem cell transplant. The receptors derive from a female patient aged 2 to 10 who had a stem cell transplant for aplastic anemia, so the T cells may come from the graft donor. Both conserved end residues are part of each CDR3. The D gene is left open where the match is weak. Clone size appears in some rows only: once, few, many, or a class for an expanded clone.

size	V	J	D	DNA	CDR3
-	TRBV19	TRBJ2-1	-	TGTGCCAGTAGGCCGGGACACTCCTACAATGAGCAGTTCTTC	CASRPGHSYNEQFF
-	TRBV15	TRBJ2-4	-	TGTGCCACCAGCAGAGATTCCTACCCGGGCCAAGGAGCCGGTTTAGCCAAAAACATTCAGTACTTC	CATSRDSYPGQGAGLAKNIQYF
few	TRBV12-3/TRBV12-4	TRBJ2-1	TRBD2	TGTGCCAGCAGGCAGAAGGGACTAGCGGGAGTAATCAATGAGCAGTTCTTC	CASRQKGLAGVINEQFF
few	TRBV6-2/TRBV6-3	TRBJ2-1	TRBD2	TGTGCCAGCAGTTACTCGAATAGCGGGCCGTACAATGAGCAGTTCTTC	CASSYSNSGPYNEQFF
many	TRBV4-3	TRBJ1-6	-	TGCGCCAGCAGCCAAGTAAGGTGGAATTCACCCCTCCACTTT	CASSQVRWNSPLHF
many	TRBV7-2	TRBJ2-1	TRBD2	TGTGCCAGCAGAACTAGCGGGACCTACAATGAGCAGTTCTTC	CASRTSGTYNEQFF
few	TRBV7-8	TRBJ2-7	TRBD2	TGTGCCAGCAGCTTAAGTGGGACTAGCGGGAGGAACGGGGGGCAGTACTTC	CASSLSGTSGRNGGQYF
few	TRBV5-1	TRBJ2-1	TRBD2	TGCGCCAGCAGCTTGGGCCTGACTAGCGGGAGAAGCTCCTACAATGAGCAGTTCTTC	CASSLGLTSGRSSYNEQFF
many	TRBV3-1	TRBJ1-2	-	TGTGCCAGCAGCCAAGGATCGGGCTATGGCTACACCTTC	CASSQGSGYGYTF
few	TRBV12-3/TRBV12-4	TRBJ1-5	-	TGTGCCAGTAGTCCCAGGGGTGGGGGCAATCAGCCCCAGCATTTT	CASSPRGGGNQPQHF
-	TRBV2	TRBJ2-1	-	TGTGCCAGCAGTGAATGGGGGCCCTACAATGAGCAGTTCTTC	CASSEWGPYNEQFF
-	TRBV6-2/TRBV6-3	TRBJ1-1	-	TGTGCCAGCAGCCCCTTGCGGGGGGTGAGTTACACTGAAGCTTTCTTT	CASSPLRGVSYTEAFF
many	TRBV14	TRBJ2-2	-	TGTGCCAGCAGCCAAATGGGACCCTGGCCCCCCGGGGAGCTGTTTTTT	CASSQMGPWPPGELFF